Each of the 17 T cell receptor beta chains below was sequenced from the same sample in a study of CD8 T cells in ankylosing spondylitis (dated by TCRdb to the late 2010s). Libraries came from 5' RACE. TCRdb shows the sequencer as Illumina HiSeq 2500. Clones were called with MiXCR by TCRdb after fastp trimmed the public reads at Q25, and only in-frame beta chains were retained. Entries that share a CDR3 protein sequence are merged under the most common genes and DNA. The table for this sample lists 400,000 or so distinct CDR3 sequences; more than 25% of them were counted only once. The ten largest clones represent 0.75% to 0.9% of the sample. The antigens for these receptors are not known. General study outcomes and caveats: Blood from ankylosing spondylitis patients appeared to be characterized by a TCR beta motif made up of about 8 highly homologous amino acid variants.

Sequencing was performed on blood, either unsorted or a sorted T cell fraction (not recorded which). All receptors come from a male donor with ankylosing spondylitis.

The V gene is TRBV18, the J gene TRBJ1-1; D not certain. Germline V gene lookup returns CDR1 KGHSH and CDR2 LQKENI. Trimming removed 3 bases at V and 1 base at J, with 15 bases between. CDR3 length: 16 residues. DNA of the CDR3: TGTGCCAGCTCACCTATTTTCGGGCAGGCGAACACTGAAGCTTTCTTT. Its protein product is CASSPIFGQANTEAFF.

This rearrangement joins TRBV11-1 to TRBJ2-7; 14 nucleotides line up with TRBD2. After removal of 2 bases from V and 2 bases from J, the junction contained 8 bases not matched to a gene. The CDR3 runs to 18 residues. CDR1 and CDR2 from the germline V gene are SGHAT and FQDESV (reference sequence). As DNA, the CDR3 is TGTGCCAGCAGCTTACTCGGGACTAGCGGGAGTTTCACCTACGAGCAGTACTTC. It specifies CASSLLGTSGSFTYEQYF.

This clonotype was found a few times. This chain connects TRBV5-6 to TRBJ1-4; the D is unclear. Trimming stripped 1 base from V and 7 bases from J, with 5 bases between. The CDR3 is 12 residues long. Looked up from germline, CDR1 is SGHDT and CDR2 is YYEEEE. CDR3 in amino acids: CASSLFGEKLFF. The CDR3 DNA follows: TGTGCCAGCAGCTTGTTCGGTGAAAAACTGTTTTTT. Supplemented by reference TRBV5-6 and TRBJ1-4, the full variable domain reads DAGVTQSPTHLIKTRGQQVTLRCSPKSGHDTVSWYQQALGQGPQFIFQYYEEEERQRGNFPDRFSGHQFPNYSSELNVNALLLGDSALYLCASSLFGEKLFFGSGTQLSVL.

This clonotype was counted between two and nine times. The chain employs TRBV21-1 and TRBJ1-5. TRBV21-1 is a pseudogene segment. This CDR3 is built from 19 residues. The CDR3 sequence: CASSKKWGAGPHSNQPQHF. For the CDR3, the DNA is TGTGCCAGCAGCAAAAAATGGGGTGCGGGCCCGCATAGCAATCAGCCCCAGCATTTT.

The table lists this clonotype with a few counts. The chain combines TRBV4-1 with TRBJ1-2; tentative D call: TRBD1 (5 bases). The V gene's germline CDR1 is MGHRA and CDR2 YSYEKL. CDR3 length: 16 residues. Trimming left V 0 bases short and J 4 bases short, with 15 bases between. The CDR3 sequence is CASSQDWGGTIYGYTF. The CDR3 DNA sequence: TGCGCCAGCAGCCAAGATTGGGGGGGAACTATCTATGGCTACACCTTC.

This chain connects TRBV10-2 to TRBJ1-1, with D maybe TRBD1 (5 bases). Looked up from germline, CDR1 is WSHSY and CDR2 is SAAADI. The CDR3 is made up of 12 amino acids. V was trimmed by 2 bases and J by 10 bases, leaving 11 bases between them. DNA of the CDR3: TGCGCCAGCAGTGAGAGACAGCGCGGAGCTTTCTTT. It translates to CASSERQRGAFF.

The genes are TRBV7-9 and TRBJ2-1; 10 bases map to TRBD1. V lost 3 bases, J lost 4 bases, and 3 bases stayed unmatched. The CDR3 runs to 15 residues. CDR1 and CDR2 (germline): SEHNR, FQNEAQ (reference sequence). CDR3 region: CASSFGTGEYNEQFF. The DNA for the CDR3 is TGTGCCAGCAGCTTCGGGACAGGGGAGTACAATGAGCAGTTCTTC.

This clonotype was seen more than once but under ten times. The J gene is TRBJ2-1, the V gene TRBV27; TRBD2 matches at 9 bases. Looked up from germline, CDR1 is MNHEY and CDR2 is SMNVEV (reference sequence). Trimming cost V 4 bases and J 8 bases; bases outside gene matches: 9. The CDR3 spans 15 residues. The CDR3: CASSSFLRGGYEQFF. CDR3 sequence (DNA): TGTGCCAGCAGTTCCTTTTTGCGGGGGGGGTATGAGCAGTTCTTC.

The chain couples TRBV20-1 to TRBJ2-3, with 9 bases identical to TRBD2. V gave up 5 bases and J gave up 0 bases; unmatched junction bases: 6. This CDR3 is built from 15 residues. From germline, CDR1 is DFQATT and CDR2 SNEGSKA (reference sequence). CDR3 sequence reads: CSAPPSGRSTDTQYF. The CDR3 DNA is TGCAGTGCTCCCCCCAGCGGGAGGAGCACAGATACGCAGTATTTT.

This clonotype was observed a few times. This chain links TRBV29-1 with TRBJ1-5; 9 bases agree with TRBD1. The CDR3 is made up of 13 amino acids. Germline V gives CDR1 SQVTM, CDR2 ANQGSEA. The trim removed 4 bases at V and 6 bases at J, leaving 4 bases unmatched. For the CDR3, the DNA is TGCAGCGTTGGGACAGGGGTAAGTCAGCCCCAGCATTTT. This encodes CSVGTGVSQPQHF.

A few counts support this clonotype. The chain carries TRBV10-3 and TRBJ2-1; 9 bases match TRBD1. The V segment lost 0 bases and the J segment 2 bases; nucleotides outside the gene matches: 2. The CDR3 totals 16 residues. The germline gives CDR1 ENHRY, CDR2 SYGVKD. The CDR3 nucleotides are TGTGCCATCAGTGAGTCGGGGACAGGGACCTACAATGAGCAGTTCTTC. Residues: CAISESGTGTYNEQFF.

The table lists this clonotype with a few counts. V and J are TRBV7-9 and TRBJ2-1, with TRBD2 matching 13 bases. The CDR3 sequence is 14 residues long. V was pared by 5 bases and J by 12 bases, with 7 bases of the junction left unmatched. From germline, CDR1 is SEHNR and CDR2 FQNEAQ (reference sequence). CDR3 loop: CASSLGLAGQVQFF. CDR3 in DNA: TGTGCCAGCAGCCTGGGACTAGCGGGGCAGGTGCAGTTCTTC.

V usage is TRBV25-1 and J usage is TRBJ1-1; TRBD1 is a possible D gene (6 bases). Germline values: CDR1 MGHDK, CDR2 SYGVNS. The CDR3 has 14 residues. The V gene lost 1 base and the J gene lost 6 bases, with 12 bases spanning the gap. CDR3 in amino acids: CASSEWGGSSEAFF. For the CDR3, the DNA is TGTGCCAGCAGTGAATGGGGGGGCTCTTCTGAAGCTTTCTTT.

This clonotype occurred a few times. The chain employs TRBV20-1 and TRBJ1-6; D unclear. Deletions cut 1 base from V and 9 bases from J, with 13 bases between. Germline lookup yields CDR1 DFQATT and CDR2 SNEGSKA (reference sequence). CDR3 length: 14 residues. The CDR3 nucleotides are TGCAGTGCTAGAGGCGGCGGTTATGGTTCACCCCTCCACTTT. It codes for CSARGGGYGSPLHF.

The chain uses TRBV6-1 and TRBJ2-3; D is ambiguous. Trimming removed 7 bases from V and 4 bases from J, with 6 bases in between. The CDR3 is made up of 11 amino acids. Per germline, CDR1 MNHNS and CDR2 SASEGT. CDR3 DNA sequence: TGTGCCAGCAATACAGCAGATACGCAGTATTTT. It codes for CASNTADTQYF.

This clonotype was detected only a few times. The rearrangement links TRBV3-1 to TRBJ2-1, with TRBD2 identical over 9 bases. After removal of 4 bases from V and 2 bases from J, the junction contained 6 bases not matched to a gene. The germline V gene has CDR1 LGHDT and CDR2 YNNKEL (reference sequence). The CDR3 extends over 16 amino acids. The chain's CDR3 is CASSLQREVTYNEQFF. DNA for the CDR3: TGTGCCAGCAGCCTCCAGCGGGAGGTAACCTACAATGAGCAGTTCTTC.

V gene TRBV21-1 combines with J gene TRBJ2-7; the listed D gene, TRBD1, was not tested against the DNA. TRBV21-1 is a recognized pseudogene. The CDR3 is 13 residues long. The CDR3 reads CARTGESSYEQYF. CDR3 sequence (DNA): TGTGCCAGAACAGGGGAAAGCTCCTACGAGCAGTACTTC.